The 20 T cell receptor beta chains listed next were all sequenced from one sample in a study of shared clonotypes between healthy human individuals. Profiling relied on immunoSEQ multiplex PCR, and the TCRdb table lists in-frame clones only, not all of them. The table records some 1 million clones, around 74% of them present only once. The sample taken for sequencing was memory CD4+ T cells sorted from blood. Subset denoted: CD45RA-negative fraction. The receptors were gathered from a man aged 18 to 30 in good health.

The chain has TRBV19 and TRBJ2-7; D is unresolved. The germline V gene has CDR1 LNHDA and CDR2 SQIVND (reference sequence). This CDR3 is 13 amino acids long. DNA of the CDR3: TGTTCTTGCAGTATAAGCGACGGCTACGAGCAGTACTTC. Protein sequence: CSCSISDGYEQYF. The full variable domain, in which reference TRBV19 and TRBJ2-7 provide the parts outside the CDR3, is DGGITQSPKYLFRKEGQNVTLSCEQNLNHDAMYWYRQDPGQGLRLIYYSQIVNDFQKGDIAEGYSVSREKKESFPLTVTSAQKNPTAFYLCSCSISDGYEQYFGPGTRLTVT.

The DNA of the CDR3 is TGTGCCATCAGTGGGGGGCCTTCGAACACCGGGGAGCTGTTTTTT. Protein: CAISGGPSNTGELFF. This chain connects TRBV10-3 to TRBJ2-2, with D perhaps matching TRBD1 (6 bases). CDR3 length: 15 residues. V lost 4 bases and J lost 0, with 9 bases in between. Germline V CDR1 and CDR2: ENHRY, SYGVKD.

The chain joins TRBV6-1 to TRBJ1-5; possibly TRBD1 for D (5 bases). Per germline, CDR1 MNHNS and CDR2 SASEGT. V lost 3 bases to trimming and J lost 0 bases, with 15 bases between them. This CDR3 region has 17 residues. The DNA of the CDR3 is TGTGCCAGCAGTGATTTGGGGGGGGACTATAGCAATCAGCCCCAGCATTTT. The encoded protein is CASSDLGGDYSNQPQHF.

The table lists this clone with a few counts. The V call is TRBV2, the J call TRBJ1-1; D is uncertain. In germline, CDR1 is SNHLY, CDR2 FYNNEI. The CDR3 is made up of 11 amino acids. The ends were cut back, 6 bases at V and 3 bases at J, with 5 bases in the middle. CDR3 coding DNA: TGTGCCAGCAGGGCTGACACTGAAGCTTTCTTT. It yields the protein CASRADTEAFF.

Concerning this clone itself: Other DNA sequences in this sample translate to the same CDR3. V gene TRBV5-1 combines with J gene TRBJ2-5; D may be TRBD1 (5 bases). V lost 0 bases and J 2 bases, leaving 8 bases between the germline ends. The germline V gene encodes CDR1 SGHRS and CDR2 YFSETQ. The CDR3 is 14 amino acids. The CDR3 sequence: CASSLGTRQETQYF. Here the CDR3 DNA reads TGCGCCAGCAGCTTGGGGACAAGACAAGAGACCCAGTACTTC.

J is TRBJ1-2 and V is TRBV7-9; D may be TRBD1 (6 bases). The germline CDR1 and CDR2 sequences are SEHNR and FQNEAQ (reference sequence). Trimming removed 3 bases at V and 8 bases at J, with 13 bases between. CDR3 length equals 13 residues. The CDR3: CASSFSGAGGYTF. For the CDR3, the DNA is TGTGCCAGCAGCTTCTCGGGGGCCGGGGGCTACACCTTC.

The V and J genes are TRBV19 and TRBJ2-7; 7 nucleotides match TRBD1. V dropped 5 bases and J dropped 7; count of bases not matched to a gene: 11. Germline values: CDR1 LNHDA, CDR2 SQIVND (reference sequence). This CDR3 spans 14 amino acids. CDR3 in amino acids: CASSRPDRTGEQYF. In DNA, the CDR3 is TGTGCCAGTAGTCGCCCGGACAGGACTGGGGAGCAGTACTTC.

The chain couples TRBV5-1 to TRBJ1-6, with 9 bases that match TRBD1. Losses at the gene ends were 5 bases for V and 3 bases for J; bases not matched to a gene: 15. Germline assignment: CDR1 SGHRS and CDR2 YFSETQ. This CDR3 region has 19 residues. The CDR3 region has the DNA TGCGCCAGCAGTCCCGACGGAACAGGGGGCTATAACTATAATTCACCCCTCCACTTT. It encodes CASSPDGTGGYNYNSPLHF.

V usage is TRBV19 and J usage is TRBJ2-5; 12 bases match TRBD1. From germline, CDR1 is LNHDA and CDR2 SQIVND (reference sequence). Trimming at V came to 3 bases and at J to 5 bases, leaving 7 bases not matched to a gene. This CDR3 spans 16 amino acids. The CDR3 loop is CASSIGDRGPVETQYF. In DNA, the CDR3 is TGTGCCAGTAGTATTGGGGACAGGGGGCCAGTGGAGACCCAGTACTTC.

The chain carries TRBV5-1 and TRBJ1-1; no definite D call. The CDR3 has 14 amino acids. Trimming took off 3 bases at V and 1 base at J, with 10 bases between the two ends. CDR1 is SGHRS and CDR2 is YFSETQ in the germline V gene. CDR3 region: CASSWMPGNTEAFF. In DNA form, the CDR3 reads TGCGCCAGCAGCTGGATGCCGGGGAACACTGAAGCTTTCTTT.

This chain links TRBV6-6 with TRBJ1-1; D gene unclear. This CDR3 spans 14 amino acids. Deletions cut 5 bases from V and 4 bases from J, with 14 bases between. The germline gives CDR1 MNHNY, CDR2 SVGAGI (reference sequence). CDR3 loop: CASSTLERGTEAFF. CDR3 DNA sequence: TGTGCCAGCAGTACCTTAGAGCGGGGCACTGAAGCTTTCTTT.

For the CDR3, the DNA is TGTGCCAGCAGCTTAGGAGGGACGGCAAATCAGCCCCAGCATTTT. Translated, it gives CASSLGGTANQPQHF. The chain has TRBV7-2 and TRBJ1-5; D might be TRBD1 (5 bases). CDR1 is SGHTA, CDR2 FQGNSA, per germline. The CDR3 consists of 15 residues. Trimming removed 1 base from V and 4 bases from J, with 11 bases in between.

V is TRBV29-1 and J is TRBJ2-1, with 12 bases that match TRBD1. J lost 15 bases, V lost 7 bases, and 10 bases had no gene match. CDR1 is SQVTM and CDR2 is ANQGSEA in the germline V gene. CDR3 length: 12 amino acids. CDR3 sequence (DNA): TGCAGCGCAGGGACAGGGGGCTACGTGCTGTTCTTC. Translation: CSAGTGGYVLFF.

The rearrangement uses TRBV5-6 and TRBJ2-3; D remains ambiguous. Trimming removed 3 bases at V and 3 bases at J, with 11 bases between. This CDR3 has 14 amino acids. CDR1 is SGHDT and CDR2 is YYEEEE in the germline V gene. The CDR3 region has the DNA TGTGCCAGCAGCTCGATAACCCGGACAGATACGCAGTATTTT. Protein product: CASSSITRTDTQYF.

The chain couples TRBV7-9 to TRBJ2-6, with D hard to call. V was pared by 2 bases and J by 2 bases, with 10 bases between. Germline V lookup: CDR1 SEHNR, CDR2 FQNEAQ (reference sequence). The CDR3 covers 16 residues. DNA for the CDR3: TGTGCCAGCAGCTTAAGAGAAAGTCCTGGGGCCAACGTCCTGACTTTC. It specifies CASSLRESPGANVLTF.

DNA for the CDR3: TGTGCCAGCAGCCTGGGGTTGCGGGGGCAGGGGACCCAGTACTTC. Protein: CASSLGLRGQGTQYF. The rearrangement links TRBV5-4 to TRBJ2-5, with D possibly being TRBD2 (7 bases). V lost 4 bases and J lost 7, with 20 bases in between. The CDR3 spans 15 residues. Germline V gene sequence: CDR1 SGHNT, CDR2 YYREEE (reference sequence).

The V call is TRBV28, the J call TRBJ1-4; D ambiguous. V lost 4 bases, J lost 7 bases, and 16 bases lay in between. Looked up from germline, CDR1 is MDHEN and CDR2 is SYDVKM. This CDR3 comprises 15 residues. The CDR3 DNA reads as TGTGCCAGCAGTTCCCCCGGCGGTTTTGGTGAAAAACTGTTTTTT. Amino acids: CASSSPGGFGEKLFF.

This clone was observed a handful of times. The chain carries TRBV28 and TRBJ1-6; a possible D gene is TRBD1 (6 bases). The V and J ends lost 8 bases and 4 bases respectively, with 12 bases between them. Germline CDR1 is MDHEN and CDR2 is SYDVKM. CDR3 length: 14 residues. CDR3 DNA sequence: TGTGCCAGCCGGACAGAATCTTATAATTCACCCCTCCACTTT. This translates into CASRTESYNSPLHF.

The chain links TRBV7-8 to TRBJ1-5; D gene unclear. Trimming removed 1 base from V and 6 bases from J, with 13 bases in between. From germline, CDR1 is SGHVS and CDR2 FQNEAQ. This CDR3 comprises 15 residues. CDR3 sequence: CASSLGLRMSQPQHF. For the CDR3, the DNA is TGTGCCAGCAGCTTAGGTCTCAGAATGAGTCAGCCCCAGCATTTT.

The chain combines TRBV6-6 with TRBJ2-7; a weak D match, TRBD2 (5 bases). This CDR3 region has 15 residues. V was trimmed by 5 bases and J by 6 bases, leaving 20 bases between them. Germline loops: CDR1 MNHNY, CDR2 SVGAGI (reference sequence). CDR3 loop: CASSPGKGAQSEQYF. The CDR3 nucleotides are TGTGCCAGCAGTCCGGGGAAGGGAGCTCAAAGCGAGCAGTACTTC.